This T cell receptor (beta chain) is from a study of blood T cells in healthy people across ages. Study-wide results and caveats: In these data, TCR beta diversity tracked strongly with naive T cell percentage.

Isolated per sample were at least 6 million PBMCs. Comment on this clonotype: Its antigen is not identified.

A sample-barcoded 5' primer and a J-beta primer mix were used in a second PCR of roughly 7 to 11 cycles. TCRdb analysed the 5' RACE reads with MiXCR anew, one entry per CDR3 protein. This sample has some 320,000 distinct CDR3 sequences, with less than 30% found just once. Germline CDR1 is KGHSH and CDR2 is LQKENI. Trimming removed 0 bases at V and 8 bases at J, with 10 bases between. The CDR3 totals 13 residues. The sequenced material came from blood. The chain recombines TRBV18 with TRBJ1-2, with unresolved D. The TCR originated in a woman in her seventies in good health. Here the CDR3 reads CASSPPALGGYTF. In nucleotides, the CDR3 is TGTGCCAGCTCACCACCGGCCCTGGGGGGCTACACCTTC.